Below, 5 T cell receptor beta chains from the same sample are listed, as sequenced in a study of control samples from healthy donors and cancer patients. TCRdb's table, derived via immunoSEQ multiplex PCR, lists solely in-frame clones and lacks some. The table has some 70,000 clones, 83% seen once; the top ten hold 15% to 18%. Sequenced input: blood. The receptors come from a man in his sixties in good health.

This CDR3 reads CASSEVETGELFF. DNA for the CDR3: TGTGCCAGCAGTGAAGTGGAGACCGGGGAGCTGTTTTTT. This rearrangement joins TRBV2 to TRBJ2-2; D not certain. The germline V and J ends were trimmed by 1 base and 5 bases, with 5 bases remaining between them. The CDR3 consists of 13 residues. The germline V gene has CDR1 SNHLY and CDR2 FYNNEI.

The chain is built from TRBV7-3 and TRBJ2-3, with TRBD2 as a possible D gene (5 bases). Germline V gives CDR1 SGHTA, CDR2 FQGTGA. V dropped 2 bases and J dropped 2 bases, with 14 bases sitting between them. This CDR3 contains 16 residues. In nucleotides, the CDR3 is TGTGCCAGCAGCTTACGGGCGAGGGCCTTCACAGATACGCAGTATTTT. Protein sequence: CASSLRARAFTDTQYF.

The genes are TRBV6-6 and TRBJ1-4, with no clear D. Germline V gene lookup returns CDR1 MNHNY and CDR2 SVGAGI (reference sequence). Trimming took 7 bases from V and 4 from J, leaving 16 bases between them. The CDR3 extends over 15 amino acids. CDR3 DNA: TGTGCCAGCAATCTCTATGACGGACGTAATGAAAAACTGTTTTTT. Its translation is CASNLYDGRNEKLFF.

The chain combines TRBV5-4 with TRBJ1-2; D unresolved. Trimming shortened V by 0 bases and J by 8 bases, and 14 bases separated the two germline ends. This CDR3 is 14 amino acids long. Germline V gives CDR1 SGHNT, CDR2 YYREEE (reference sequence). The CDR3 here is CASSLVSGDAGYTF. The CDR3 DNA reads TGTGCCAGCAGCTTGGTTTCAGGTGATGCCGGCTACACCTTC.

The V and J genes are TRBV18 and TRBJ2-3, with TRBD1 matching 7 bases. V shed 4 bases and J 4 bases; nucleotides not matched to a gene: 5. This CDR3 has 14 amino acids. Germline loops: CDR1 KGHSH, CDR2 LQKENI. The CDR3 spells CASSQIQGADTQYF. For the CDR3, the DNA is TGTGCCAGCTCACAAATTCAGGGGGCAGATACGCAGTATTTT.